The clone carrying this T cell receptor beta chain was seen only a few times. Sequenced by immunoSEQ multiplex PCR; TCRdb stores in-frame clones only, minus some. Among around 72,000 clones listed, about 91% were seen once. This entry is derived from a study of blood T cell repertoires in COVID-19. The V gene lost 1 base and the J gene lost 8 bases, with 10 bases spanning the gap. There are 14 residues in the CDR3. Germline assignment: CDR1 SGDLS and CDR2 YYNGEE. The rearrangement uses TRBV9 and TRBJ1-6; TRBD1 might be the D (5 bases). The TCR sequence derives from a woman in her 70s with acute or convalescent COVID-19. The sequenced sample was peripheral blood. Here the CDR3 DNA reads TGTGCCAGCAGCGTATTGCAGGGTGATTCACCCCTCCACTTT. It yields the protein CASSVLQGDSPLHF.